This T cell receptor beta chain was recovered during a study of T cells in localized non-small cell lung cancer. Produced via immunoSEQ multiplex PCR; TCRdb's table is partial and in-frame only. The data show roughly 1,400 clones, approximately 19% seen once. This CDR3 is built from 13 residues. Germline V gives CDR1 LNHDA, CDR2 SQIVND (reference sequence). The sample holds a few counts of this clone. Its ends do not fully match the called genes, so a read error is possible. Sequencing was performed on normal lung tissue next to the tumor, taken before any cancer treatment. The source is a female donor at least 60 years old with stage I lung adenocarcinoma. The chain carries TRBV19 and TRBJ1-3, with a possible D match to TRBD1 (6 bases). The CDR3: CASTPRDTGVVDF. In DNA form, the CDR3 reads TGTGCCAGTACCCCCCGGGACACCGGCGTTGTAGATTTT.